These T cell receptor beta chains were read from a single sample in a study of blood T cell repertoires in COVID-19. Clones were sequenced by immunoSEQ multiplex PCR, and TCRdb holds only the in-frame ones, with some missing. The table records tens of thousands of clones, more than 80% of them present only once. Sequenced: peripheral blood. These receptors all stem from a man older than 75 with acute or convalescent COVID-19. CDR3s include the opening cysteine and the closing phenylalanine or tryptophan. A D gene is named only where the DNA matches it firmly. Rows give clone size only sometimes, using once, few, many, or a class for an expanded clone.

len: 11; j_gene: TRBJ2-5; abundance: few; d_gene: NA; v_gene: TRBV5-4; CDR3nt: TGTGCCAGCAGCCAACAAGAGACCCAGTACTTC; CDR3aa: CASSQQETQYF
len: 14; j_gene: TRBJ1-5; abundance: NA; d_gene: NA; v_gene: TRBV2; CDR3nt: TGTGCCAGCAGTTCCGGGACTGCCGGTCGGCCCCAGCATTTT; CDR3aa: CASSSGTAGRPQHF
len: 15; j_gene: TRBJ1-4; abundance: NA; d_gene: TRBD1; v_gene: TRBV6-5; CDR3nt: TGTGCCAGCCGAACGACAGGGCCTTCTAATGAAAAACTGTTTTTT; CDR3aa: CASRTTGPSNEKLFF
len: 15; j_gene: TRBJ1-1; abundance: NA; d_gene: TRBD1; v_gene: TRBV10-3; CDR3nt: TGTGCCATCAGTGGAGCGACAGGGGTGAACACTGAAGCTTTCTTT; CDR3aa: CAISGATGVNTEAFF
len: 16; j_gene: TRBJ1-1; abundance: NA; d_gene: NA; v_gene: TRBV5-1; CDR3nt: TGCGCCAGCAGCTTGGCCGCGGTCGGTACGGGGACTGAAGCTTTCTTT; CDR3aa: CASSLAAVGTGTEAFF
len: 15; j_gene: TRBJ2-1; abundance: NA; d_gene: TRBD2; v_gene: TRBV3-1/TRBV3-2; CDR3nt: TGTGCCAGCAGCCTGCGGGCGGGGGGGCTTGATGAGCAGTTCTTC; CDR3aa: CASSLRAGGLDEQFF
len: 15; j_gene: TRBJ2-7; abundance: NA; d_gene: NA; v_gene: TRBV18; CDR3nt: TGTGCCAGCTCACCCAGGACCGGGAATGGATACGAGCAGTACTTC; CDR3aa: CASSPRTGNGYEQYF
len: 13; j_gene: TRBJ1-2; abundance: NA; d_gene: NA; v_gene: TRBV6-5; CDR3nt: TGTGCCAGCAGTTACGCCGGACAAACGGGCTACACCTTC; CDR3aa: CASSYAGQTGYTF
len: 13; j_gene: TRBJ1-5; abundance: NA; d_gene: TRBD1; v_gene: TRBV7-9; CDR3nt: TGTGCCAGCAGCGAACAGGGGGATCAGCCCCAGCATTTT; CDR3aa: CASSEQGDQPQHF
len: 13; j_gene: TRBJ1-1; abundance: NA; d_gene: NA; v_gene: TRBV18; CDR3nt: TGTGCCAGTTTGGACTCAATGAACACTGAAGCTTTCTTT; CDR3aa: CASLDSMNTEAFF
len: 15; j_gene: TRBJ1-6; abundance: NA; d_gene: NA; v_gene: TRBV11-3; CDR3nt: TGTGCCAGCAGCCAAAGGGGGGGCGGCAATTCACCCCTCCACTTT; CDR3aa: CASSQRGGGNSPLHF
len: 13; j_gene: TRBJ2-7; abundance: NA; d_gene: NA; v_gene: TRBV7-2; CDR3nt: TGTGCCAGCAGCTTAGCCCAGGGGAACGAGCAGTACTTC; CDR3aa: CASSLAQGNEQYF
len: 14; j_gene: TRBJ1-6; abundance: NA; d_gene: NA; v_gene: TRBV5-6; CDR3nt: TGTGCCAGCAGCTTGATGTCGGGTCTATCACCCCTCCACTTT; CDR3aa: CASSLMSGLSPLHF
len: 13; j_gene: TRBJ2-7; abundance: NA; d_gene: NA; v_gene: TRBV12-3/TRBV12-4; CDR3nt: TGTGCCAGCAACCTCTTGACAGTCTACGAGCAGTACTTC; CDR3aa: CASNLLTVYEQYF
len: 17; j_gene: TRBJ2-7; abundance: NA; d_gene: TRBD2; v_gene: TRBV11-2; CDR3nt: TGTGCCAGCAGCTTAGTGGCTAGCGGGGGAGTGGGGTACGAGCAGTACTTC; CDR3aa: CASSLVASGGVGYEQYF
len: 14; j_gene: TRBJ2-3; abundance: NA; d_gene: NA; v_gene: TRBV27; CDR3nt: TGTGCCAGCAGGTGGGGGGGCCTCACAGATACGCAGTATTTT; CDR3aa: CASRWGGLTDTQYF
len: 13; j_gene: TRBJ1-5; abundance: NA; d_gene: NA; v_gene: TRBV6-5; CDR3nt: TGTGCCAGCAGCGGGACAATCGATCAGCCCCAGCATTTT; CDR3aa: CASSGTIDQPQHF
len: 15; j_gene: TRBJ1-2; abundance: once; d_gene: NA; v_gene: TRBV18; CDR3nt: TGTGCCAGCCAATCCGGGGTGGGGAGAGACTATGGCTACACCTTC; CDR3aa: CASQSGVGRDYGYTF
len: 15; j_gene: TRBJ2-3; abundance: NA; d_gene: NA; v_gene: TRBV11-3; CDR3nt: TGTGCCAGCACCAAGATCGGGGTGAGCACAGATACGCAGTATTTT; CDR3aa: CASTKIGVSTDTQYF
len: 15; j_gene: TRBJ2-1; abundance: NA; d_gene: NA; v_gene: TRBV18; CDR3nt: TGTGCCAGCTCACCTGGGGGCGGGCCAAACAATGAGCAGTTCTTC; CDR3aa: CASSPGGGPNNEQFF
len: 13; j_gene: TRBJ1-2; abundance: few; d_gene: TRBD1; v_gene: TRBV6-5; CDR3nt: TGTGCCAGCAGATTGGACAGGTCATATGGCTACACCTTC; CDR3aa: CASRLDRSYGYTF
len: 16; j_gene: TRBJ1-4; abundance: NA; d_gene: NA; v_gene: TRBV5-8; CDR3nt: TGTGCCAGCAGCTTTGGGACTGTGACAACTAATGAAAAACTGTTTTTT; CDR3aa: CASSFGTVTTNEKLFF
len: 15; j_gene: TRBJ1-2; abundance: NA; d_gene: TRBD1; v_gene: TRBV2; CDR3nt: TGTGCCAGCAGCCCCAGTGGGACAGTTTCCCGGGGCTACACCTTC; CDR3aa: CASSPSGTVSRGYTF
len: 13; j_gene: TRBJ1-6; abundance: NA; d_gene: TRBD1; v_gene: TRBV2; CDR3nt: TGTGCCAGTACCGGGACAGCTAATTCACCCCTCCACTTT; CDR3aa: CASTGTANSPLHF
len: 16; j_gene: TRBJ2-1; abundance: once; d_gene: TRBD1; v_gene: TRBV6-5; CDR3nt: TGTGCCAGCAGTTACAGGCCAGGGGGCCTCTACAATGAGCAGTTCTTC; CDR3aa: CASSYRPGGLYNEQFF
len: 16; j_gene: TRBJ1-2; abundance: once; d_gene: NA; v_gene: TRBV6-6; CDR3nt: TGTGCCAGCAGTTACTCGAGGTTCCTTACTAGCTATGGCTACACCTTC; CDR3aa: CASSYSRFLTSYGYTF
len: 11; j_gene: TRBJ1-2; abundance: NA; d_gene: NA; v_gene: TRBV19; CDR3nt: TGTGCCAGTAGTCTCCGAGAGGGCTACACCTTC; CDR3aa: CASSLREGYTF
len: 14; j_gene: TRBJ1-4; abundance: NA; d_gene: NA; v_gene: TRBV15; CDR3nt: TGTGCCACCAGCAGAGCGGGGGACAATGAAAAACTGTTTTTT; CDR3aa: CATSRAGDNEKLFF
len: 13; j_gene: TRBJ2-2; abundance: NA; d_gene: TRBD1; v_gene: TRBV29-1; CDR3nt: TGCAGCGTTTCCGGGACAGTCCCCGGGGAGCTGTTTTTT; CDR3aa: CSVSGTVPGELFF
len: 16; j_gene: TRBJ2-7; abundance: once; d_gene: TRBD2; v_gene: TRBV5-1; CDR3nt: TGCGCCAGCAGCTTGGGGCCTGGGGGGGGTACCTACGAGCAGTACTTC; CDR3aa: CASSLGPGGGTYEQYF
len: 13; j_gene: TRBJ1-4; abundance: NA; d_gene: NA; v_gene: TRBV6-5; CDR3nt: TGTGCCAGCAGTTCTACCCAACAGGGTAAACTGTTTTTT; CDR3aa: CASSSTQQGKLFF
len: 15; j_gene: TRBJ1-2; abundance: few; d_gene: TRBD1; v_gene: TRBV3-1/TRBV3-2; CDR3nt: TGTGCCAGCAGCCTGACAGGGTTTAAAACGTATGGCTACACCTTC; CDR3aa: CASSLTGFKTYGYTF
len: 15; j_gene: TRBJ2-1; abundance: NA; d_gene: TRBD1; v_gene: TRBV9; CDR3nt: TGTGCCAGCAGCGTCCGGGACAGGGGTTGGAATGAGCAGTTCTTC; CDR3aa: CASSVRDRGWNEQFF
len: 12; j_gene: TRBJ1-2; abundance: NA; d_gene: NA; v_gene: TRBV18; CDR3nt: TGTGCCAGCTCACCACCCGGCTATGGCTACACCTTC; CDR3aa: CASSPPGYGYTF
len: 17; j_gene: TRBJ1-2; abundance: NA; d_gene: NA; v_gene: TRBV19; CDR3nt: TGTGCCAGTTGTCCCAGGCAGGGGCGAATTTCTTTCTATGGCTACACCTTC; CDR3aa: CASCPRQGRISFYGYTF
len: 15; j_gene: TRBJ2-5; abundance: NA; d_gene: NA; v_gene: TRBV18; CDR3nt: TGTGCCAGCTCACCGATTACAGGGACCCAAGAGACCCAGTACTTC; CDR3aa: CASSPITGTQETQYF
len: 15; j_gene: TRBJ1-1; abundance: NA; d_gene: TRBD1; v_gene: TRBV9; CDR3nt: TGTGCCAGCACCTATTTCCGGGACAGCAACACTGAAGCTTTCTTT; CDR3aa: CASTYFRDSNTEAFF
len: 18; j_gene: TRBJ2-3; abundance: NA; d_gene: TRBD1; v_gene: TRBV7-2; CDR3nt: TGTGCCAGCAGCTCCGGGACAGGGTTCGTCTTATCGACAGATACGCAGTATTTT; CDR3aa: CASSSGTGFVLSTDTQYF
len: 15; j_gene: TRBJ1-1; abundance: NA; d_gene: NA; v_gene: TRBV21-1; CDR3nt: TGTGCCAGCAGCAATGGAGGGCATCAGAACACTGAAGCTTTCTTT; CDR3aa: CASSNGGHQNTEAFF
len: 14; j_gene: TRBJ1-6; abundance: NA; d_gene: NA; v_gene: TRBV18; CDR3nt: TGTGCCAGCTCACCAGCCAGGGGTAATTCACCCCTCCACTTT; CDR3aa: CASSPARGNSPLHF
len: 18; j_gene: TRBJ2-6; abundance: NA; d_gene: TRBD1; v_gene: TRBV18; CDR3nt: TGTGCCAGCTCACCGCGGACAGGGTCCCTCTCTGGGGCCAACGTCCTGACTTTC; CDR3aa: CASSPRTGSLSGANVLTF
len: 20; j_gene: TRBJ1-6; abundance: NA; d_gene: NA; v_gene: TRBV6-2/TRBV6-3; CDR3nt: TGTGCCAGCAGCCGAAGCTCCCTACGTAACAGGGTAGACTATAATTCACCCCTCCACTTT; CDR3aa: CASSRSSLRNRVDYNSPLHF
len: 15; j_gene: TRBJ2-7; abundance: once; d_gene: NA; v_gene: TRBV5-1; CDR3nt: TGCGCCAGCAGCCGGATACAGGGTCCATCCTACGAGCAGTACTTC; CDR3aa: CASSRIQGPSYEQYF
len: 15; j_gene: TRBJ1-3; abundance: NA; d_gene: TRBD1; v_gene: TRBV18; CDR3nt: TGTGCCAGCTCAGGACAGGGGGCGACTGGAAACACCATATATTTT; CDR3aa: CASSGQGATGNTIYF